This T cell receptor (beta chain) comes out of a study of T cells after yellow fever vaccination. Study findings and constraints: Peaking faster, on day 5 versus 15, the secondary response was nonetheless weaker.

Germline CDR1 MGHRA, CDR2 YSYEKL. The CDR3 totals 14 residues. The V end was cut by 2 bases, the J end by 3 bases, with 10 bases between. Regarding this clonotype: Its target is unknown.

TCRdb reprocessed the 5' RACE reads with MiXCR, giving one entry per CDR3 protein. The top ten hold 2.5% to 4% of the sample, which has about 320,000 distinct CDR3 sequences, 12% seen once. Sequencing was performed on CD4+ T cells sorted from PBMCs, taken 15 days after the yellow fever booster vaccination. V is TRBV4-1 and J is TRBJ1-1; D not certain. This receptor was taken from a young man who received the YFV17D yellow fever vaccine. The CDR3 sequence: CASSQYRPYTEAFF. In DNA form, the CDR3 reads TGCGCCAGCAGCCAATACAGACCTTACACTGAAGCTTTCTTT.